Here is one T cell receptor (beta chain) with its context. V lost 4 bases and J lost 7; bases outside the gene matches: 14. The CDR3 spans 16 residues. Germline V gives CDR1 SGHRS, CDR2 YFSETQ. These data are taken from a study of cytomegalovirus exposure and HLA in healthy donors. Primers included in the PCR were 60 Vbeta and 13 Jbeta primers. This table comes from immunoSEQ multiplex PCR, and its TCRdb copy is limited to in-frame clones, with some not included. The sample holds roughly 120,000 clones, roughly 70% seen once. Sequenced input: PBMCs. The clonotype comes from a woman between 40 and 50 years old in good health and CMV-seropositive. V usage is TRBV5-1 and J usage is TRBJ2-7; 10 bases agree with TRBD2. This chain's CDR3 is CASSHAAGGPAGEQYF. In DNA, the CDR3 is TGCGCCAGCAGCCACGCAGCGGGAGGGCCAGCAGGGGAGCAGTACTTC.